The rows below give T cell receptor beta chains drawn from one sample of a study of blood T cells in healthy people across ages. TCRdb used MiXCR to reprocess the 5' RACE reads, holding one entry per CDR3 protein. The table lists more than 450,000 distinct CDR3 sequences, over 25% of them singletons. This sample was shared with a second study, whose subject was T cells of mothers and their children.

The sample taken for sequencing was blood. The receptors were sampled from a boy between 2 and 15 years old in good health. Each CDR3 is given with its conserved first and last residue. D genes are given only for firm matches. Clone size is shown for a subset of rows, as once, few, many or a class of expanded clone.

V gene	J gene	D gene	clone size	CDR3 DNA	CDR3 protein
TRBV5-1	TRBJ2-2	TRBD2	.	TGCGCCAGCAGCGGGGGACTAGCGGGAGCCGGGGAGCTGTTTTTT	CASSGGLAGAGELFF
TRBV7-9	TRBJ2-7	.	.	TGTGCCAGCAGCTCCCGCCCCGCCAGGAATGTATCCTACGAGCAGTACTTC	CASSSRPARNVSYEQYF
TRBV11-3	TRBJ2-3	TRBD2	few	TGTGCCAGCAGCTTAGGAGCGGCTAGCGGGAACACAGATACGCAGTATTTT	CASSLGAASGNTDTQYF
TRBV12-3/TRBV12-4	TRBJ1-2	TRBD1	few	TGTGCCAGCAGTTTAGGTGGTGGGACAGCCGGCGGTGGCTACACCTTC	CASSLGGGTAGGGYTF
TRBV7-3	TRBJ2-5	TRBD1	.	TGTGCCAGCAGCTTAAGAGGGGCAGGGGGCTTTGGGGAGACCCAGTACTTC	CASSLRGAGGFGETQYF
TRBV9	TRBJ1-1	.	many	TGTGCCAGCAGCGCCCGCGACAGGAGGAACACTGAAGCTTTCTTT	CASSARDRRNTEAFF
TRBV6-2/TRBV6-3	TRBJ1-2	.	few	TGTGCCAGCAGTTACTCGATTAGCAGGGCGTCTCGAGGCTACACCTTC	CASSYSISRASRGYTF
TRBV27	TRBJ2-7	.	many	TGTGCCAGCAAGGGCATAGCGGACTACGAGCAGTACTTC	CASKGIADYEQYF
TRBV7-8	TRBJ2-4	TRBD2	.	TGTGCCAGCAGCTATCGATACGGGAGGAAAAACATTCAGTACTTC	CASSYRYGRKNIQYF
TRBV2	TRBJ2-5	TRBD1	.	TGTGCCGGACAGACAGGGGGCATCTCCCAAGAGACCCAGTACTTC	CAGQTGGISQETQYF
TRBV2	TRBJ2-5	TRBD1	few	TGTGCCAGCAGCCAGGACAGGGCGCAGTACTTC	CASSQDRAQYF
TRBV6-6	TRBJ2-7	.	few	TGTGCCAGCAGTTACTCTGGGGGGAACGAGCAGTACTTC	CASSYSGGNEQYF
TRBV25-1	TRBJ1-2	.	.	TGTGCCAGCAGTGCTTCGCTAGGGGAACAAAACTATGGCTACACCTTC	CASSASLGEQNYGYTF
TRBV4-2	TRBJ2-5	TRBD1	few	TGTGCCAGCAGCCAAAGGGACAGGGAAGAGACCCAGTACTTC	CASSQRDREETQYF